This T cell receptor beta chain appears in the sequencing data of a study of T cells after yellow fever vaccination. A remark on this clonotype: Antigen specificity is unknown.

Germline V gives CDR1 DFQATT, CDR2 SNEGSKA (reference sequence). The J segment lost 3 bases and the V segment lost 6 bases, leaving 13 bases of the junction unmatched. CDR3 length: 16 residues. Study-wide results and limits: Sorted repertoires could include abundant contaminating clonotypes from bulk cells. Few clonotypes appeared in both CD4 and CD8 compartments. When the response was secondary, it was weaker but reached its peak faster, day 5 versus 15.

TCRdb re-analysed the 5' RACE reads in MiXCR, keeping a single row per CDR3 protein. The data hold fewer than 100,000 distinct CDR3 sequences, with roughly 5.8% observed a single time. The specimen comprised CD8+ T cells sorted from PBMCs, sampled 10 days after the yellow fever booster vaccination. This chain links TRBV20-1 with TRBJ2-5, with 10 bases aligning to TRBD2. The source is a man aged 18 to 29 who received the YFV17D yellow fever vaccine. CDR3 region: CSAKPLGLAVKETQYF. The CDR3 bases are TGCAGTGCCAAACCACTCGGACTAGCGGTAAAAGAGACCCAGTACTTC.